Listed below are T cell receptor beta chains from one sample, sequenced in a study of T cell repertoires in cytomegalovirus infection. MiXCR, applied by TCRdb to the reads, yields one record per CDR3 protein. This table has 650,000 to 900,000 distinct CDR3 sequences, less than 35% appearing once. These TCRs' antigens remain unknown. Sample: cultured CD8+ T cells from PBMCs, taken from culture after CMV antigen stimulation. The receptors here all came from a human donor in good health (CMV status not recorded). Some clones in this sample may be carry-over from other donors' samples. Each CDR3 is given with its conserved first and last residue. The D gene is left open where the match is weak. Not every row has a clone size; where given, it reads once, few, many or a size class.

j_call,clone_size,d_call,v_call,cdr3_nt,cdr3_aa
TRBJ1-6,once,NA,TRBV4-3,TGCGCCAGCAGCCAAGGTCGGATGCCAGAAAGAGCAAATTCACCCCTCCACTTT,CASSQGRMPERANSPLHF
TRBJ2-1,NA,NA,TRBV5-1,TGCGCCAGCAGGCCCTCTCTCAACAATGAGCAGTTCTTC,CASRPSLNNEQFF
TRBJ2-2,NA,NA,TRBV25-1,TGTGCCAGCAGTGATCATTCGAGCGGAACGAACACCGGGGAGCTGTTTTTT,CASSDHSSGTNTGELFF
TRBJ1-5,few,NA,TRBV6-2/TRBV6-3,TGTGCCAGCAGTTATAAGGGTCTGGGCAATCAGCCCCAGCATTTT,CASSYKGLGNQPQHF
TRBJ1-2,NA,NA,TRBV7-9,TGTGCCAGCAGCTTACAATACGTCCCCTATGGCTACACCTTC,CASSLQYVPYGYTF
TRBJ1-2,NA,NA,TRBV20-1,TGCAGTGCCAGGCGACAGATTGGCTACACCTTC,CSARRQIGYTF
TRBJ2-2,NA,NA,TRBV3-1,TGTGCCAGCAGCCAAGGTTTGGGACTCACAACCGGGGAGCTGTTTTTT,CASSQGLGLTTGELFF
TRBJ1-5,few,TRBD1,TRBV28,TGTGCCAGCAGTTTAACGGAGGGGGCGAATCAGCCCCAGCATTTT,CASSLTEGANQPQHF
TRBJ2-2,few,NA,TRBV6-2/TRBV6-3,TGTGCCAGCAGTTACTCCGAGAAGGGCGGCGGAGGGGAGCTGTTTTTT,CASSYSEKGGGGELFF
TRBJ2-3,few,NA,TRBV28,TGTGCCAGCACCGATCTAGGGATCCCAGATACGCAGTATTTT,CASTDLGIPDTQYF
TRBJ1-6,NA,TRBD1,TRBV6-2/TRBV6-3,TGTGCCAGCAGGACAGGGGCCGGGGCACCCCTCCACTTT,CASRTGAGAPLHF
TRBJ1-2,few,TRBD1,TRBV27,TGTGCCAGCAGTTTATTCAGGGGGCACTATGGCTACACCTTC,CASSLFRGHYGYTF
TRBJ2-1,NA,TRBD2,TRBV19,TGTGCCAGTAGAGGGACTAGCGGGGTAATCTACAATGAGCAGTTCTTC,CASRGTSGVIYNEQFF
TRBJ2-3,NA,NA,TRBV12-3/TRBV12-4,TGTGCCAGCAGAGGCCCAGACCCGCCGGACGCAGATACGCAGTATTTT,CASRGPDPPDADTQYF
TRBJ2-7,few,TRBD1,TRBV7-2,TGTGCCAGCAGCCATTCCGCCGGGACAGGGGTCTACGAGCAGTACTTC,CASSHSAGTGVYEQYF
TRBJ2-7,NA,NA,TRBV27,TGTGCCAGCAGTTACCGGGACACCATACCCTACGAGCAGTACTTC,CASSYRDTIPYEQYF
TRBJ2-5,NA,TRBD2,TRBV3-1,TGTGCCAGCAGCCAAGAAGAAGAACTAGCGGGGGGGCCGGAGACCCAGTACTTC,CASSQEEELAGGPETQYF
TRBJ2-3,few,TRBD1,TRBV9,TGTGCCAGCAGCGTGGGACAGGGGGTACTTACAGATACGCAGTATTTT,CASSVGQGVLTDTQYF
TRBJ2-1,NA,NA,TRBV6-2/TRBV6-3,TGTGCCAGCAGTTACGGGGTAGCCTACAATGAGCAGTTCTTC,CASSYGVAYNEQFF
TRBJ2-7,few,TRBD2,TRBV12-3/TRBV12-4,TGTGCCAGCAGGCCGGGGGGGACCCCCGAGCAGTACTTC,CASRPGGTPEQYF
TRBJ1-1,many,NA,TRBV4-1,TGCGCCAGCAGCCAAGGTCGGGGGTTCAACACTGAAGCTTTCTTT,CASSQGRGFNTEAFF
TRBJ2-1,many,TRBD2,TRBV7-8,TGTGCCAGCAGCTTAGTCCCTAGCGGGGGGGCCAGAAATGAGCAGTTCTTC,CASSLVPSGGARNEQFF
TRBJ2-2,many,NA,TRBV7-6,TGTGCCAGCAGCCCAGACAGCGTCAGCAACACCGGGGAGCTGTTTTTT,CASSPDSVSNTGELFF
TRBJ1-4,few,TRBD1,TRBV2,TGTGCCAGCCGGGGACTACTCGGGACAGGGGGTGAAAAACTGTTTTTT,CASRGLLGTGGEKLFF
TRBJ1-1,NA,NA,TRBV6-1,TGTGCCAGCAGTGAAGTAGGGATGAGGGCTGAAGCTTTCTTT,CASSEVGMRAEAFF
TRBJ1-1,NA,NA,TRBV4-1,TGCGCCAGCAGCCAAGTAATCGGAACTGAAGCTTTCTTT,CASSQVIGTEAFF
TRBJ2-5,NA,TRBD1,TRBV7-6,TGTGCCAGCAGCCCCGGGACAGGTCGGACCCAGTACTTC,CASSPGTGRTQYF